The clone carrying this TCR beta chain has only a few counts. The target antigen is unknown. This record belongs to a study of T-cell reconstitution after alpha-beta-depleted transplantation in children. Study conclusions and caveats: Alpha-beta T cells about two months after transplant reportedly derived from several hundred expanded graft clones.

TCRbeta library construction was performed incorporating unique molecular identifiers. In TCRdb, the PCR reads were re-called with MiXCR into one record per CDR3 protein. The table shows about 170,000 distinct CDR3 sequences, with around 10% occurring only once. Trimming removed 0 bases at V and 6 bases at J, with 11 bases between. This CDR3 is built from 14 residues. The germline V gene encodes CDR1 SGHRS and CDR2 YFSETQ. This clonotype originated in a boy under 10 years old with acute myeloid leukemia, due to receive a stem cell transplant. The V call is TRBV5-1, the J call TRBJ2-3, with D possibly matching TRBD2 (5 bases). This sample comprised PBMCs, obtained before TCRalphabeta/CD19-depleted stem cell transplant. CDR3 coding DNA: TGCGCCAGCAGCTTGGATCTTCCGGGGGATACGCAGTATTTT. Protein: CASSLDLPGDTQYF.